This passage covers 27 T cell receptor beta chains from one sample sequenced in a study of blood T cell repertoires in COVID-19. The data were produced by immunoSEQ multiplex PCR, yet TCRdb's version contains in-frame clones alone and is incomplete. The sample consists of about 300,000 clones, about 84% of them appearing once. Sequencing used peripheral blood. The receptors shown here come from a woman aged 45-60 years with acute or convalescent COVID-19.

The V gene is TRBV5-8, the J gene TRBJ1-5, with D perhaps matching TRBD1 (6 bases). V dropped 4 bases and J dropped 4 bases, with 9 bases sitting between them. CDR3 size: 13 residues. Germline V gives CDR1 SGHTS, CDR2 YDEGEE. The CDR3 sequence: CASSPDRNQPQHF. The CDR3 DNA reads TGTGCCAGCAGCCCGGACAGAAATCAGCCCCAGCATTTT.

This clone was seen once. V usage is TRBV27 and J usage is TRBJ1-1; D gene uncertain. Germline V gene data show CDR1 as MNHEY and CDR2 as SMNVEV (reference sequence). V dropped 4 bases and J dropped 0 bases, with 12 bases sitting between them. This CDR3 is 15 amino acids long. The CDR3 loop reads CASSSNQALNTEAFF. In DNA form, the CDR3 reads TGTGCCAGCAGTTCCAACCAGGCCTTGAACACTGAAGCTTTCTTT.

This chain joins TRBV28 and TRBJ1-1; 8 bases align to TRBD1. This CDR3 is 12 amino acids long. CDR1 and CDR2 from the germline V gene are MDHEN and SYDVKM. Trimming cost V 5 bases and J 7 bases; bases outside gene matches: 3. In DNA form, the CDR3 reads TGTGCCAGCAGTCAACAGGGGGTTGAAGCTTTCTTT. As protein: CASSQQGVEAFF.

The chain recombines TRBV28 with TRBJ1-1; D not certain. V gave up 5 bases and J gave up 3 bases, with 16 bases separating them. This CDR3 comprises 15 residues. The germline gives CDR1 MDHEN, CDR2 SYDVKM. The CDR3 sequence: CASSPTAPVDTEAFF. DNA of the CDR3: TGTGCCAGCAGTCCAACCGCCCCGGTGGACACTGAAGCTTTCTTT. The variable domain in full, with the rest retrieved from reference TRBV28 and TRBJ1-1, is DVKVTQSSRYLVKRTGEKVFLECVQDMDHENMFWYRQDPGLGLRLIYFSYDVKMKEKGDIPEGYSVSREKKERFSLILESASTNQTSMYLCASSPTAPVDTEAFFGQGTRLTVV.

This clone has a single count. V gene TRBV7-2 combines with J gene TRBJ1-2; maybe TRBD1 (6 bases). The germline V and J ends were trimmed by 5 bases and 7 bases, with 14 bases remaining between them. This CDR3 contains 13 residues. Germline CDR1 is SGHTA and CDR2 is FQGNSA. The CDR3 DNA follows: TGTGCCAGCAGCAACAGGGACGGTGCTGGCTACACCTTC. This encodes CASSNRDGAGYTF. Full variable domain (missing parts from reference TRBV7-2 and TRBJ1-2): GAGVSQSPSNKVTEKGKDVELRCDPISGHTALYWYRQSLGQGLEFLIYFQGNSAPDKSGLPSDRFSAERTGGSVSTLTIQRTQQEDSAVYLCASSNRDGAGYTFGSGTRLTVV.

The chain couples TRBV5-5 to TRBJ2-3, with 7 bases fitting TRBD1. The CDR3 extends over 14 amino acids. With V trimmed by 0 bases and J by 6 bases, 4 bases remained unmatched. Germline loops: CDR1 SGHKS, CDR2 YYEKEE (reference sequence). The CDR3 loop reads CASSLAGGRDTQYF. The CDR3 DNA reads TGTGCCAGCAGCTTGGCAGGGGGAAGGGATACGCAGTATTTT.

This chain links TRBV19 with TRBJ1-4, with D possibly being TRBD1 (5 bases). V dropped 5 bases and J dropped 4 bases, with 11 bases sitting between them. The germline V gene encodes CDR1 LNHDA and CDR2 SQIVND (reference sequence). The CDR3 totals 14 residues. CDR3 in DNA: TGTGCCAGTAGTCCAGGGTCCCATAATGAAAAACTGTTTTTT. This translates into CASSPGSHNEKLFF.

This clone has just one count. This chain joins TRBV27 and TRBJ2-7; no definite D call. Trimming left V 8 bases short and J 2 bases short, with 10 bases between. There are 12 residues in the CDR3. Germline CDR1 reads MNHEY; CDR2 reads SMNVEV (reference sequence). CDR3 coding DNA: TGTGCCAGCGGTTACAGCACCTACGAGCAGTACTTC. It specifies CASGYSTYEQYF.

The chain links TRBV4-2 to TRBJ2-7; TRBD1 might be the D (6 bases). The V gene's germline CDR1 is LGHNA and CDR2 YNFKEQ. Trimming removed 1 base from V and 3 bases from J, with 10 bases in between. This CDR3 has 14 amino acids. The CDR3 nucleotides are TGTGCCAGCAGCCAAGTTTCACAGGGCTACGAGCAGTACTTC. Protein: CASSQVSQGYEQYF.

This rearrangement joins TRBV6-5 to TRBJ2-7, with 11 bases that match TRBD1. From germline, CDR1 is MNHEY and CDR2 SVGAGI. The CDR3 extends over 15 amino acids. The V gene end was trimmed by 6 bases and the J gene end by 4 bases; junction bases not matched to a gene: 8. CDR3 amino acids: CASRDSGTGGYEQYF. CDR3 in DNA: TGTGCCAGCAGGGACTCCGGGACAGGGGGATACGAGCAGTACTTC.

The chain is built from TRBV6-2 or TRBV6-3 and TRBJ2-7, with TRBD2 identical over 12 bases. The CDR3 runs to 17 residues. Germline CDR1 MNHEY, CDR2 SVGEGT. Trimming at V came to 0 bases and at J to 0 bases, leaving 3 bases not matched to a gene. DNA for the CDR3: TGTGCCAGCAGTTACTCGAGGACTAGCGGGAACTCCTACGAGCAGTACTTC. This translates into CASSYSRTSGNSYEQYF.

V usage is TRBV12-3 or TRBV12-4 and J usage is TRBJ2-7; unclear D gene. Trimming cost V 5 bases and J 6 bases, with 14 bases left between them. The CDR3 length is 13 residues. This CDR3 reads CASSPLNLGEQYF. The DNA for the CDR3 is TGTGCCAGCAGTCCCCTGAACCTAGGCGAGCAGTACTTC.

The chain has TRBV30 and TRBJ2-3; possibly TRBD2 for D (6 bases). Germline CDR1 is GTSNPN and CDR2 is SVGIG (reference sequence). Trimming removed 0 bases from V and 1 base from J, with 11 bases in between. The CDR3 sequence is 15 residues long. CDR3 loop: CAWSVSRRGTDTQYF. The CDR3 nucleotides read TGTGCCTGGAGTGTTTCGCGGAGGGGCACAGATACGCAGTATTTT. Using reference TRBV30 and TRBJ2-3 for the parts outside the CDR3, the full variable domain is SQTIHQWPATLVQPVGSPLSLECTVEGTSNPNLYWYRQAAGRGLQLLFYSVGIGQISSEVPQNLSASRPQDRQFILSSKKLLLSDSGFYLCAWSVSRRGTDTQYFGPGTRLTVL.

This rearrangement joins TRBV28 to TRBJ1-4; the D is unclear. The CDR3 has 15 amino acids. Trimming pared 5 bases from V and 1 base from J, leaving 11 bases between. Germline CDR1 is MDHEN and CDR2 is SYDVKM. CDR3 bases: TGTGCCAGCAGTACCACGCCCGGAACTAATGAAAAACTGTTTTTT. Translation gives CASSTTPGTNEKLFF.

The chain has TRBV18 and TRBJ2-1; possible D gene TRBD1, 6 bases. From germline, CDR1 is KGHSH and CDR2 LQKENI. The V end was cut by 3 bases, the J end by 5 bases, with 20 bases between. The CDR3 sequence is 17 residues long. The CDR3 reads CASSPPRGRTEDNEQFF. As DNA, the CDR3 is TGTGCCAGCTCACCCCCCCGTGGCAGGACAGAGGACAATGAGCAGTTCTTC. The whole variable domain, remainder taken from reference TRBV18 and TRBJ2-1, is NAGVMQNPRHLVRRRGQEARLRCSPMKGHSHVYWYRQLPEEGLKFMVYLQKENIIDESGMPKERFSAEFPKEGPSILRIQQVVRGDSAAYFCASSPPRGRTEDNEQFFGPGTRLTVL.

This chain joins TRBV4-3 and TRBJ2-1; unclear D gene. V was clipped by 1 base and J by 6 bases, with 4 bases between them. CDR3 length equals 12 residues. In germline, CDR1 is LGHNA, CDR2 YSLEER. CDR3 bases: TGCGCCAGCAGCCAAGGACTCAATGAGCAGTTCTTC. It codes for CASSQGLNEQFF.

This chain connects TRBV10-3 to TRBJ2-7; perhaps TRBD1 as D (6 bases). Germline CDR1 reads ENHRY; CDR2 reads SYGVKD. Trimming took 3 bases from V and 0 from J, leaving 18 bases between them. The CDR3 is made up of 17 amino acids. The CDR3 DNA reads as TGTGCCATCAGTGACCCCGTGGGGCTGGGGGCCTCCTACGAGCAGTACTTC. It codes for CAISDPVGLGASYEQYF.

This clone has a single count. V usage is TRBV11-3 and J usage is TRBJ2-7; 9 nucleotides align to TRBD1. V shed 5 bases and J 6 bases; nucleotides not matched to a gene: 8. The CDR3 consists of 14 residues. The germline V gene encodes CDR1 SGHNT and CDR2 YENEEA. The CDR3 loop reads CASSLGQGTVEQYF. The CDR3 nucleotides read TGTGCCAGCAGCCTCGGACAGGGGACGGTCGAGCAGTACTTC. The variable domain in full, completed from reference TRBV11-3 and TRBJ2-7, reads EAGVVQSPRYKIIEKKQPVAFWCNPISGHNTLYWYLQNLGQGPELLIRYENEEAVDDSQLPKDRFSAERLKGVDSTLKIQPAELGDSAVYLCASSLGQGTVEQYFGPGTRLTVT.

This chain links TRBV11-3 with TRBJ2-5, with a possible D match to TRBD1 (7 bases). The ends were cut back, 5 bases at V and 5 bases at J, with 12 bases in the middle. CDR1 and CDR2 from the germline V gene are SGHNT and YENEEA. The CDR3 totals 13 residues. CDR3 amino acids: CASSQGGGETQYF. The CDR3 DNA reads as TGTGCCAGCAGCCAGGGGGGTGGTGAGACCCAGTACTTC.

This chain links TRBV6-6 with TRBJ1-3; D not certain. The V end lost 6 bases, the J end lost 0 bases, and 9 bases lay between the germline ends. This CDR3 contains 14 residues. CDR1 is MNHNY and CDR2 is SVGAGI in the germline V gene (reference sequence). CDR3 in amino acids: CASRSGNSGNTIYF. Written as DNA, the CDR3 is TGTGCCAGCAGGTCCGGGAACTCTGGAAACACCATATATTTT.

The chain has TRBV9 and TRBJ2-3, with a possible D match to TRBD2 (5 bases). Between the trimmed V and J ends, which lost 1 base and 5 bases, there was a span of 11 bases. The germline V gene encodes CDR1 SGDLS and CDR2 YYNGEE. The CDR3 covers 14 residues. CDR3 in amino acids: CASSVIPGRDTQYF. The CDR3 bases are TGTGCCAGCAGCGTAATTCCGGGGAGAGATACGCAGTATTTT.

This chain uses TRBV6-6 with TRBJ1-6; 12 bases match TRBD1. The CDR3 has 15 amino acids. V lost 6 bases and J lost 8; bases outside the gene matches: 5. The V gene's germline CDR1 is MNHNY and CDR2 SVGAGI (reference sequence). CDR3 DNA sequence: TGTGCCAGCAGCGCCAGGGACAGGGGGCATTCACCCCTCCACTTT. Protein product: CASSARDRGHSPLHF.

The genes are TRBV5-1 and TRBJ2-6; D uncertain. The germline gives CDR1 SGHRS, CDR2 YFSETQ. The CDR3 loop spans 18 amino acids. The V and J ends lost 3 bases and 0 bases respectively, with 16 bases between them. CDR3 protein: CASSYTTPSISGANVLTF. DNA for the CDR3: TGCGCCAGCAGCTACACGACACCTTCCATCTCTGGGGCCAACGTCCTGACTTTC.

The CDR3 region is CASSQDGGGVNNEQFF. The CDR3 nucleotides are TGCGCCAGCAGCCAAGATGGGGGCGGAGTGAACAATGAGCAGTTCTTC. The V and J genes are TRBV4-3 and TRBJ2-1; D perhaps matches TRBD1 (6 bases). The CDR3 has 16 amino acids. Per the germline V gene, CDR1 is LGHNA and CDR2 is YSLEER. Trimming removed 0 bases from V and 5 bases from J, with 14 bases in between.

The chain employs TRBV7-7 and TRBJ2-1, with D perhaps TRBD2 (6 bases). This CDR3 spans 14 amino acids. The germline CDR1 and CDR2 sequences are SSHAT and FNYEAQ (reference sequence). The V end lost 3 bases, the J end lost 9 bases, and 15 bases lay between the germline ends. This chain's CDR3 is CASSLGGVSAEQFF. Written as DNA, the CDR3 is TGTGCCAGCAGCTTGGGGGGAGTTTCAGCTGAGCAGTTCTTC.

The rearrangement joins TRBV11-3 to TRBJ2-2; no clear D. V was trimmed by 6 bases and J by 0 bases, leaving 8 bases between them. The CDR3 has 14 amino acids. Per germline, CDR1 SGHNT and CDR2 YENEEA. CDR3 sequence reads: CASSPISNTGELFF. The CDR3 DNA sequence: TGTGCCAGCAGTCCTATTTCGAACACCGGGGAGCTGTTTTTT. Based on the CDR3 plus reference TRBV11-3 and TRBJ2-2, the full variable domain is EAGVVQSPRYKIIEKKQPVAFWCNPISGHNTLYWYLQNLGQGPELLIRYENEEAVDDSQLPKDRFSAERLKGVDSTLKIQPAELGDSAVYLCASSPISNTGELFFGEGSRLTVL.

In this sample, this clone turned up once. The chain is built from TRBV15 and TRBJ1-5, with 12 bases matching TRBD1. The CDR3 sequence is 17 residues long. The ends lost 6 bases at V and 6 bases at J; junction bases unmatched: 12. Germline CDR1 is LNHNV and CDR2 is YYDKDF (reference sequence). The CDR3 DNA sequence: TGTGCCACCAGTAGAAACTGGGACAGGGGGCGCGGTCAGCCCCAGCATTTT. Protein sequence: CATSRNWDRGRGQPQHF.